This TCR beta chain was profiled in a study of Graves' ophthalmopathy and Graves' hyperthyroidism. Study overall: The study drew peripheral blood at initial diagnosis, before any treatment.

The CDR3 loop spans 16 amino acids. Trimming took 4 bases from V and 3 from J, leaving 18 bases between them. The germline V gene encodes CDR1 KGHSH and CDR2 LQKENI. If patients had other autoimmune diseases, uncontrolled infections, pregnancy or lactation, they were excluded. TCR beta CDR3 amplification used RNA transcripts. Second-round multiplex PCR came after a first-round RT-PCR that employed HTBI primers. Via MiXCR, TCRdb re-called the multiplex PCR reads, giving one row per CDR3 protein. Among roughly 420,000 distinct CDR3 sequences listed, about 21% were seen once. This clonotype was detected ten times or more.

The rearrangement uses TRBV18 and TRBJ2-5, with a weak D call TRBD1 (8 bases). This clonotype was sampled from a young woman with stable Graves' hyperthyroidism. Sample: peripheral blood. The CDR3 region is CASSRAGGSGEETQYF. CDR3 sequence (DNA): TGTGCCAGCTCACGGGCAGGGGGCAGCGGGGAAGAGACCCAGTACTTC.